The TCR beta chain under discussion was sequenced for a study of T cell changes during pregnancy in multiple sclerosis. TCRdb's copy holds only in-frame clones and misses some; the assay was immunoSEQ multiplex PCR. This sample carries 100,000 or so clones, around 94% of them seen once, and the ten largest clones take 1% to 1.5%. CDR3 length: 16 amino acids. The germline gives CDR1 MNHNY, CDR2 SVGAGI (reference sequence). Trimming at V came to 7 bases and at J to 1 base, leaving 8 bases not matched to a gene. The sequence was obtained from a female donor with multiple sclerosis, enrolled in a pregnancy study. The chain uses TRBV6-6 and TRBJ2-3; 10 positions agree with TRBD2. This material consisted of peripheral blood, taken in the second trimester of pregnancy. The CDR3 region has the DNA TGTGCCAGCACTCAAGCGGGGGGGCGACGCACAGATACGCAGTATTTT. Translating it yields CASTQAGGRRTDTQYF.